This paragraph reports one TCR beta chain. As yet, its antigen is unknown. PCR involved 60 Vbeta and 13 Jbeta primers. Clones were read by immunoSEQ multiplex PCR, and TCRdb kept only the in-frame ones, dropping some. Among tens of thousands of clones listed, about three quarters were seen once. The sample comes from a study of cytomegalovirus exposure and HLA in healthy donors. In nominal health when sampled, donors likely had unrecorded immune exposures nonetheless. Whole-study results and caveats: According to reports, the classifier identified cytomegalovirus status with high specificity and sensitivity.

The CDR3 loop spans 18 amino acids. Germline V gene sequence: CDR1 ENHRY, CDR2 SYGVKD. Trimming cost V 6 bases and J 6 bases; bases outside gene matches: 18. The chain links TRBV10-3 to TRBJ2-7; 12 positions agree with TRBD2. The material sequenced was PBMCs. The clonotype was recovered from a male donor in good health and CMV-seronegative. The CDR3 DNA follows: TGTGCCATCAGGCCAAGGGGACTAGCGGGTCCTGGCGGAGGCGAGCAGTACTTC. Translated: CAIRPRGLAGPGGGEQYF.